This is a list of T cell receptor beta chains from one sample in a study of T cells expressing NK-cell markers. TCRdb re-called the 5' RACE reads; every CDR3 protein appears as one record, without DNA. The table for this sample gives some 110,000 distinct CDR3 sequences. Sequenced input: blood T cells: a sorted CD56 or NKG2C T cell subset, CD4+ or CD8+ T cells, or bulk PBMC T cells (not recorded which). Receptor source: a woman between 18 and 70 years old in good health. The CDR3 runs from the conserved cysteine through the conserved F or W.

j_call,v_call,cdr3_aa
TRBJ1-1,TRBV4-3,CASSQGSGVAEAFF
TRBJ1-1,TRBV19,CASSIGPTEAFF
TRBJ2-5,TRBV4-3,CASSQETYYDRGYEETQYF
TRBJ2-3,TRBV7-8,CASSPGGIHSTDTQYF
TRBJ2-7,TRBV6-2/TRBV6-3,CASTEPGGPYYEQYF
TRBJ2-2,TRBV6-2/TRBV6-3,CASSYSSPGTNTGELFF
TRBJ1-2,TRBV29-1,CSVEDEGQVNF
TRBJ1-2,TRBV6-1,CATNLGPGTGYGYTF
TRBJ1-2,TRBV30,CASEQGDYGYTF
TRBJ2-5,TRBV12-3/TRBV12-4,CASSSPSTSSKGTQYF
TRBJ2-3,TRBV4-3,CASSQESGGMGATDTQYF
TRBJ2-7,TRBV27,CASSLRTSGAWEQYF
TRBJ2-2,TRBV29-1,CSVEMGGELFF
TRBJ2-1,TRBV12-3/TRBV12-4,CASTLPPMSGAYLVSYNEQFF
TRBJ1-2,TRBV5-4,CASSPQGNYGYTF
TRBJ2-7,TRBV4-3,CASSQDSLGYEQYF
TRBJ2-5,TRBV27,CASSLWGEQETQYF
TRBJ2-7,TRBV15,CATSRDWGQGYEQYF
TRBJ2-5,TRBV7-9,CASSSMAGGLVTQYF
TRBJ2-2,TRBV12-3/TRBV12-4,CASSPTRQGDTGELFF
TRBJ2-1,TRBV9,CASSVRDTPYNEQFF
TRBJ2-7,TRBV30,CAWRTGNSYEQYF
TRBJ1-1,TRBV12-3/TRBV12-4,CASSPPDRGASEAFF
TRBJ2-5,TRBV7-9,CASRQEGYQETQYF
TRBJ2-7,TRBV29-1,CSVAREMSYEQYF
TRBJ2-7,TRBV25-1,CASSEGPSYEQYF
TRBJ2-5,TRBV12-3/TRBV12-4,CASSPLDWEKETQYF
TRBJ2-5,TRBV7-9,CASSLLFGQEQETQYF
TRBJ2-1,TRBV9,CASSDPTDSSYNEQFF
TRBJ2-1,TRBV7-8,CASSRLASPHNEQFF
TRBJ1-6,TRBV9,CASSLGGGSPLHF
TRBJ2-7,TRBV18,CASSPRSDPGGPPGYEQYF
TRBJ2-1,TRBV20-1,CSARTSGDNNEQFF
TRBJ2-1,TRBV29-1,CSAPGLADYNEQFF
TRBJ2-7,TRBV2,CASSVGGISSYEQYF
TRBJ2-2,TRBV27,CASRPNTGELFF
TRBJ1-1,TRBV6-5,CASSYEGAGTEAFF
TRBJ1-1,TRBV5-7,CASSLGTGRVFTEAFF
TRBJ2-1,TRBV9,CASSVAPSGSTPYNEQFF
TRBJ1-3,TRBV10-3,CAISESSQGGNTIYF